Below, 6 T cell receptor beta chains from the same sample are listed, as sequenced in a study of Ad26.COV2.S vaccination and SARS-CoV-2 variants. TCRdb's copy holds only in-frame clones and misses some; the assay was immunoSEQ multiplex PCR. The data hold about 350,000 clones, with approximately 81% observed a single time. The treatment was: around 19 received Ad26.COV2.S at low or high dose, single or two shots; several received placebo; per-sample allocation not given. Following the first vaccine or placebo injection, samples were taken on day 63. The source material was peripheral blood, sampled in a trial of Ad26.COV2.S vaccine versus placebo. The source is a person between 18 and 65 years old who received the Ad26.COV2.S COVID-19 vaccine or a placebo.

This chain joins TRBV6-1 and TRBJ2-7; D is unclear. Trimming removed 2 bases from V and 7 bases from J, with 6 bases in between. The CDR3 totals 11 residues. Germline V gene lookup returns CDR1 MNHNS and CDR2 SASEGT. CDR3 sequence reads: CASSELREQYF. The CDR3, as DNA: TGTGCCAGCAGTGAACTGAGAGAGCAGTACTTC.

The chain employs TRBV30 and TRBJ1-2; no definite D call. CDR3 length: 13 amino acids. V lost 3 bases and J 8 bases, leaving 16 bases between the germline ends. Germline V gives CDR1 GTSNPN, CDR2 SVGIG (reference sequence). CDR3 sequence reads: CAWSYPTASGYTF. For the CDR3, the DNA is TGTGCCTGGAGCTACCCGACGGCGTCCGGCTACACCTTC.

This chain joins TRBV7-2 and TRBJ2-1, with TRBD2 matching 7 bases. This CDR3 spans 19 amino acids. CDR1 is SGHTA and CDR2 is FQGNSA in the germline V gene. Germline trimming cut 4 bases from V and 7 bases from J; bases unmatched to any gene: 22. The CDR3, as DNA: TGTGCCAGCAGCTCCCCCAGGGACGTGAGGGAGGGCTGGGGTAATGAGCAGTTCTTC. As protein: CASSSPRDVREGWGNEQFF. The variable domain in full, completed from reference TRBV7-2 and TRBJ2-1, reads GAGVSQSPSNKVTEKGKDVELRCDPISGHTALYWYRQSLGQGLEFLIYFQGNSAPDKSGLPSDRFSAERTGGSVSTLTIQRTQQEDSAVYLCASSSPRDVREGWGNEQFFGPGTRLTVL.

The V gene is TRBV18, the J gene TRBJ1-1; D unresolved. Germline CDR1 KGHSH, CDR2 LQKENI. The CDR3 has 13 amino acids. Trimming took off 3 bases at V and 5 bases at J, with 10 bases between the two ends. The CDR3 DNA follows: TGTGCCAGCTCACCGGCGAGGGAGACTGAAGCTTTCTTT. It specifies CASSPARETEAFF.

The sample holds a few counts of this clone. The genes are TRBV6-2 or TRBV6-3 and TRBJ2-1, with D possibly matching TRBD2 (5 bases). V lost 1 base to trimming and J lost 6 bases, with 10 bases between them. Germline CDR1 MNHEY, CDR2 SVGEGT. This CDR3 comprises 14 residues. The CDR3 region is CASSYYGEGNEQFF. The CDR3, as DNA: TGTGCCAGCAGTTACTACGGGGAAGGCAATGAGCAGTTCTTC.

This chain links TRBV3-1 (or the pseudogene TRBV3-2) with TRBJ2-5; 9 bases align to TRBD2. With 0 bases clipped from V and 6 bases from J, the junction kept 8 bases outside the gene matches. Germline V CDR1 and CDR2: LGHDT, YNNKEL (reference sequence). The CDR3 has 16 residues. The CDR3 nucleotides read TGTGCCAGCAGCCAAGAGGGCGGGGGGGCAGGCAAGACCCAGTACTTC. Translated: CASSQEGGGAGKTQYF.